This TCR beta chain was recorded in a study of yellow fever vaccine responses in identical twins. Notes on this clonotype: Its specificity is unknown.

The study's findings and limits: Twin vaccine T cell responses reportedly seemed partly convergent, partly personalized.

Trimming at V came to 5 bases and at J to 4 bases, leaving 5 bases not matched to a gene. This CDR3 region has 15 residues. The germline V gene encodes CDR1 SNHLY and CDR2 FYNNEI. MiXCR, run by TCRdb on the RT-PCR reads, gives a single entry per CDR3 protein. The data show about 9,100 distinct CDR3 sequences, over 80% seen once. This chain links TRBV2 with TRBJ2-1, with 10 bases matching TRBD2. This clonotype originated in a woman under 30 who received the yellow fever vaccine. Material: T cells from blood (PBMCs), unsorted or a sorted subset (not recorded which), obtained before or after yellow fever vaccination (not recorded which). CDR3 DNA: TGTGCCAGCAGTCGGACTAGCGGACAATACAATGAGCAGTTCTTC. Amino acid sequence: CASSRTSGQYNEQFF.